The clone carrying this T cell receptor (beta chain) appeared many times. The CDR3 totals 15 residues. Deletions cut 1 base from V and 0 bases from J, with 6 bases between. The V gene's germline CDR1 is SGHTA and CDR2 FQGTGA. The entry originates in a study of CD8 T cells in ankylosing spondylitis. TCRdb used MiXCR to reprocess the 5' RACE reads, holding one entry per CDR3 protein. The table includes approximately 92,000 distinct CDR3 sequences, around 10% detected once. This chain links TRBV7-3 with TRBJ2-2; D remains unclear. Sample: blood, either unsorted or a sorted T cell fraction (not recorded which). The clonotype originates from a male donor with ankylosing spondylitis or in good health (not recorded which). Here the CDR3 reads CASSLRGANTGELFF. CDR3 bases: TGTGCCAGCAGCTTAAGAGGAGCGAACACCGGGGAGCTGTTTTTT.